This T cell receptor beta chain was sequenced for a study of T cell repertoires in cytomegalovirus infection. Overall study: Indications of both CMV infection and matching HLA type were provided by public TCR beta signatures.

This clonotype was seen more than once but under ten times. Its antigen is undetermined. In TCRdb, the reads were re-called with MiXCR into one record per CDR3 protein. Among approximately 1,000,000 distinct CDR3 sequences listed, roughly a third were seen once. The source was cultured CD8+ T cells from PBMCs, collected from culture after CMV antigen stimulation. The sequence came from a human donor in good health (CMV status not recorded). Some clones in this sample may be carry-over from other donors' samples.

CDR3 protein: CASSSIAGAFQETQYF. The DNA of the CDR3 is TGTGCCAGCAGCTCCATAGCGGGGGCCTTCCAAGAGACCCAGTACTTC. The chain employs TRBV6-5 and TRBJ2-5, with TRBD2 matching 9 bases. The germline V gene encodes CDR1 MNHEY and CDR2 SVGAGI. The CDR3 sequence is 16 residues long. The ends lost 6 bases at V and 1 base at J; junction bases unmatched: 9.